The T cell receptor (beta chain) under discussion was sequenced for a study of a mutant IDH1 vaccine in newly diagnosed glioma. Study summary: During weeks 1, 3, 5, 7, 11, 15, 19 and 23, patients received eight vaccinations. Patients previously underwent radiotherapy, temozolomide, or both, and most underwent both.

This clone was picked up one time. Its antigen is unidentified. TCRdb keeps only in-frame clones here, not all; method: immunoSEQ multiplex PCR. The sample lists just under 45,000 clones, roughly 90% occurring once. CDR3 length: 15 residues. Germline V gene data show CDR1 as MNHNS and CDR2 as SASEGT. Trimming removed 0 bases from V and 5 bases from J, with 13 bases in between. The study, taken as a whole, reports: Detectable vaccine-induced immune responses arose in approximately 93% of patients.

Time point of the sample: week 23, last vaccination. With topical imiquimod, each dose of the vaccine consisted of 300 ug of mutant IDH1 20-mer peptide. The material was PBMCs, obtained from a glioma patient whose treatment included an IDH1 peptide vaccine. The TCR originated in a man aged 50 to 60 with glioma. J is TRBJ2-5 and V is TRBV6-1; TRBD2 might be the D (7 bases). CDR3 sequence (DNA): TGTGCCAGCAGTGAAGCCGGCGGGGGCTATGAGACCCAGTACTTC. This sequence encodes CASSEAGGGYETQYF.